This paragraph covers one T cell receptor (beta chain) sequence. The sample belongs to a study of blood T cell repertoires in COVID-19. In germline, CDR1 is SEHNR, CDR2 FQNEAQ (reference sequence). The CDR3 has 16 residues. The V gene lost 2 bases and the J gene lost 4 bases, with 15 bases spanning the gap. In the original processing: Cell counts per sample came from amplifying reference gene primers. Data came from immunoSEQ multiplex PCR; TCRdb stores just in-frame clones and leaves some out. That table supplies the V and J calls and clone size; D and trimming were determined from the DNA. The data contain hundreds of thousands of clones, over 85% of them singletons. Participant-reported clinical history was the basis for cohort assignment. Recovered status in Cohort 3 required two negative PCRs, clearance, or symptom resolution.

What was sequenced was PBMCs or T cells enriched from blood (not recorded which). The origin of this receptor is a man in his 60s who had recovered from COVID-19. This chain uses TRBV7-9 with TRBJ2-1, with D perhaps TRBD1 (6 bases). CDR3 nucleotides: TGTGCCAGCAGCTTAAACCCTACAGGGAGATACAATGAGCAGTTCTTC. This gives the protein CASSLNPTGRYNEQFF.